This T cell receptor beta chain was sequenced for a study of T cells after yellow fever vaccination (dated by TCRdb to between 2018 and 2021). For the study in its entirety: Using CD3, CD45RA, CCR7 and CD95 staining, memory subsets (EM, EMRA, CM and Tscm) were sorted on a BD FACS Aria III. Sorting of memory subsets took place on days 0, 15 and 45 and at 18 months after primary vaccination, as well as on days 0, 15 and 45 after the 30-year booster. Libraries from fractions with low cell numbers were prepared with the SMART-Seq v4 Ultra Low Input RNA kit. To follow T-cell clones before and after both primary and booster YFV17D yellow fever vaccination, bulk TCR alpha and beta repertoires underwent longitudinal sequencing. Two healthy male donors, one aged 18 to 30 and one aged 30 to 40 years, made up the cohort. Blood was collected at multiple timepoints before and after primary and secondary immunization, and bulk PBMC replicates and cell subsets were isolated. General findings and caveats noted by the study authors: In the sorted memory subsets on day 0, nearly all of the vaccine-responding clonotypes fell below detection. A small fraction of clonotypes appeared in both the CD4 and CD8 compartments, likely as a result of convergent recombination. The secondary T-cell response was weaker than the primary response but faster, peaking on day 5 instead of day 15. After the booster, most of the clones that had expanded following primary vaccination were detected again (just under 97% of CD4 and roughly 90% of CD8), which suggests that memory was broadly maintained. Only a couple of donors were included in the study, so the extent to which the findings can be generalized is limited. Computational filtering was needed because FACS-sorted repertoires could contain abundant contaminating clonotypes from the bulk population.

As concerns this clonotype: The junction differs from germline at one of its ends, possibly a read error.

The treatment or condition label of this sample denotes: live attenuated yellow fever vaccine strain. A standard Ficoll-Paque protocol was used to isolate PBMCs from peripheral blood. RNA from sorted memory subsets was extracted with the RNeasy Micro Kit. The CDR3 goes from the cysteine to the phenylalanine over 13 residues. The retained sequence is limited to the CDR3, 39 bases, with the frame set at the first base. CDR1 and CDR2 are drawn from the germline V gene: SGHAT, FQNNGV. TCR cDNA was made using 5'RACE template switching, a step that added a universal primer site and unique molecular identifiers. cDNA synthesis was primed from both the TCR alpha and TCR beta constant segments. Libraries were amplified in two PCR steps, with sample barcodes and sequencing adapters added in the second step. Libraries were sequenced on Illumina HiSeq 2500 (2x100 bp) or NovaSeq (2x150 bp). Regarding the original processing steps: Demultiplexing of reads and collapsing into UMI consensus sequences were performed with MIGEC, and V(D)J alignment was carried out with MiXCR. Clonotypes responding to the vaccine were identified with edgeR on replicate PBMC samples, with the criteria of FDR below 0.01 and a log2 fold change above 5 up to day 15. CD4 or CD8 identity was assigned to each bulk clonotype according to whether the clonotype was present at higher abundance in the sequenced CD4 repertoire or the sequenced CD8 repertoire. Clonotype frequencies in memory subsets were weighted by FACS-sorted cell numbers to estimate each clone's distribution across memory phenotypes. The public reads were run again by TCRdb, first through fastp at Q25 and then through MiXCR, and only productive beta chains were kept. One record per CDR3 amino acid sequence lists the most common genes and DNA. It is TCRdb's table, rather than the study itself, that gives the V and J calls and clone size. Here the sample has around 16,000 distinct CDR3 sequences; less than 5% occur a single time. The ten largest clones take up about 0.4% of the sample.

The sample in question was PBMCs, either bulk or a sorted T-cell subset (CD4+, CD8+, memory, or dextramer-sorted; not recorded which), obtained 15 days after the yellow fever booster vaccination. The receptor chain draws on TRBV11-2 and TRBJ2-7; the D gene lacks a confident call. This TCR was recovered from a man in his thirties or forties who received the YFV17D yellow fever vaccine. CDR3 reads: CASSLARSYEKYF. The DNA sequence reads TGTGCCAGCAGCTTAGCGCGGAGCTACGAGAAGTACTTC.